These T cell receptor beta chains were read from a single sample in a study of blood T cell repertoires in COVID-19. Clones were read by immunoSEQ multiplex PCR, and TCRdb kept only the in-frame ones, dropping some. Counted here are some 240,000 clones, roughly nine tenths occurring once; the ten biggest clones make up more than 6%. Specimen: peripheral blood. These receptors originate from a man in his sixties who had recovered from COVID-19. Each CDR3 is given with its conserved first and last residue. The order of the fields is J gene, clone size, V gene, D gene, CDR3 protein, CDR3 DNA. A D gene is named only where the DNA matches it firmly. Not every row has a clone size; where given, it reads once, few, many or a size class.

>TRBJ2-1|NA|TRBV3-1/TRBV3-2|TRBD2
CASTGLAGGPNEQFF
TGTGCCAGCACCGGGCTAGCGGGGGGGCCCAATGAGCAGTTCTTC
>TRBJ2-2|NA|TRBV27|TRBD1
CASSLIGQGHTGELFF
TGTGCCAGCAGTTTAATAGGACAGGGACACACCGGGGAGCTGTTTTTT
>TRBJ1-5|NA|TRBV7-8|TRBD1
CASSPDRSDEPQHF
TGTGCCAGCAGCCCGGACAGGTCCGATGAGCCCCAGCATTTT
>TRBJ2-3|NA|TRBV6-4|NA
CASSEQSTDTQYF
TGTGCCAGCAGTGAACAGTCCACAGATACGCAGTATTTT
>TRBJ2-1|once|TRBV4-1|NA
CASSYKGTFYNEQFF
TGCGCCAGCAGCTATAAGGGGACTTTCTACAATGAGCAGTTCTTC
>TRBJ1-1|many|TRBV29-1|TRBD1
CSVARQGTEAFF
TGCAGCGTGGCCCGACAGGGGACTGAAGCTTTCTTT
>TRBJ1-1|NA|TRBV6-6|NA
CASAGLNTEAFF
TGTGCCAGCGCAGGGTTGAACACTGAAGCTTTCTTT
>TRBJ1-3|NA|TRBV5-1|NA
CASSLGQYSGNTIYF
TGCGCCAGCAGCTTGGGACAGTACTCTGGAAACACCATATATTTT
>TRBJ1-2|NA|TRBV12-3/TRBV12-4|NA
CASSFRTIDGYTF
TGTGCCAGCAGTTTCCGAACAATTGATGGCTACACCTTC
>TRBJ2-5|NA|TRBV2|NA
CASKARASQETQYF
TGTGCCAGCAAGGCCAGGGCCTCCCAAGAGACCCAGTACTTC
>TRBJ1-1|NA|TRBV5-1|TRBD1
CASSLVTGGRTEAFF
TGCGCCAGCAGCTTGGTAACAGGGGGCCGCACTGAAGCTTTCTTT
>TRBJ2-3|NA|TRBV14|NA
CASSVGLTSTDTQYF
TGTGCCAGCAGCGTAGGACTTACTAGCACAGATACGCAGTATTTT
>TRBJ2-5|NA|TRBV14|NA
CASSHRVVWGRTWETQYF
TGTGCCAGCAGCCATCGGGTTGTCTGGGGCCGGACGTGGGAGACCCAGTACTTC
>TRBJ2-1|once|TRBV14|TRBD1
CASSPIPTGGTYNEQFF
TGTGCCAGCAGCCCAATACCGACAGGGGGAACCTACAATGAGCAGTTCTTC
>TRBJ1-2|NA|TRBV24-1|TRBD1
CATSDPGQGAPNYGYTF
TGTGCCACCAGTGATCCGGGACAGGGGGCGCCTAACTATGGCTACACCTTC
>TRBJ2-7|NA|TRBV5-1|TRBD2
CASSSRTSGGYEQYF
TGCGCCAGCAGCTCGCGGACTAGCGGGGGCTACGAGCAGTACTTC
>TRBJ1-1|NA|TRBV25-1|NA
CASRNSGTKTFF
TGTGCCAGCAGGAACTCCGGGACAAAAACTTTCTTT
>TRBJ1-1|NA|TRBV18|NA
CASSTYRETEAFF
TGTGCCAGCTCAACCTACAGGGAGACTGAAGCTTTCTTT
>TRBJ2-3|once|TRBV29-1|TRBD1
CSGQGASDTQYF
TGCAGCGGACAGGGGGCTTCAGATACGCAGTATTTT
>TRBJ2-6|NA|TRBV4-1|TRBD1
CASSQDRSGSGANVLTF
TGCGCCAGCAGCCAGGACAGGTCCGGCTCTGGGGCCAACGTCCTGACTTTC